These 17 T cell receptor beta chains originate from one sample sequenced in a study of monozygotic twins with inflammatory bowel disease. TCRdb re-called the 5' RACE reads and gives one entry per CDR3 protein, without DNA. Recorded here are roughly 320,000 distinct CDR3 sequences; the top ten clones represent over 5.5%. Sequenced sample: blood. Source of these receptors: a human donor with ulcerative colitis or Crohn's disease, or a healthy co-twin of an affected twin (not recorded which).

The chain uses TRBV4-2 and TRBJ2-7. Germline V gene sequence: CDR1 LGHNA, CDR2 YNFKEQ. The CDR3 consists of 15 residues. CDR3 protein: CASSQGVTGNDEQYF.

The CDR3: CASSQGIGGRSGGYTF. The chain couples TRBV3-1 to TRBJ1-2; TCRdb outputs TRBD1, but without DNA this stays unchecked. The germline CDR1 and CDR2 sequences are LGHDT and YNNKEL (reference sequence). The CDR3 length is 16 residues.

The V call is TRBV4-1, the J call TRBJ2-7; TCRdb designates TRBD1, a call that cannot be tested without DNA. From germline, CDR1 is MGHRA and CDR2 YSYEKL. The CDR3 runs to 15 residues. CDR3 region: CASSQDGYGNYEQYF.

The rearrangement links TRBV11-1 to TRBJ2-3; TCRdb reports TRBD1, a call that lacks DNA to check it against. The CDR3 runs to 18 residues. Germline CDR1 reads SGHAT; CDR2 reads FQDESV (reference sequence). CDR3 amino acids: CASARGPKNVEAVDTQYF.

The gene calls are TRBV20-1 and TRBJ1-4; the D gene TCRdb calls, TRBD1, cannot be checked with no DNA. Germline CDR1 is DFQATT and CDR2 is SNEGSKA (reference sequence). CDR3 length: 14 residues. The CDR3 loop reads CSAPRTGGPEKLFF.

The chain employs TRBV5-6 and TRBJ1-5. Germline CDR1 reads SGHDT; CDR2 reads YYEEEE. The CDR3 contains 16 residues. The CDR3: CASSLKGPIGGQPQHF.

The chain is built from TRBV20-1 and TRBJ2-3; the TRBD2 assignment by TCRdb is unverifiable without DNA. CDR1 is DFQATT, CDR2 SNEGSKA, per germline (reference sequence). There are 15 residues in the CDR3. This chain's CDR3 is CSATGLASSGDTQYF.

The chain recombines TRBV29-1 with TRBJ2-1; the D call from TCRdb, TRBD1, cannot be confirmed without DNA. The V gene's germline CDR1 is SQVTM and CDR2 ANQGSEA. This CDR3 is 13 amino acids long. The CDR3 loop is CSAYGGSGNEQFF.

The V and J genes are TRBV12-3 or TRBV12-4 and TRBJ2-7; TCRdb proposes TRBD2, but this gene call is untestable without DNA. The CDR3 extends over 17 amino acids. This chain's CDR3 is CASSPRGGAGGLYEQYF.

The gene calls are TRBV12-3 or TRBV12-4 and TRBJ1-2; absent DNA, TCRdb's TRBD1 call cannot be checked. This CDR3 spans 14 amino acids. This chain's CDR3 is CASSFGGPHYGYTF.

The chain carries TRBV7-9 and TRBJ2-1; TCRdb's D call, TRBD2, is unchecked because there is no DNA. Germline values: CDR1 SEHNR, CDR2 FQNEAQ (reference sequence). The CDR3 runs 15 residues. CDR3: CASRQEVTVSNEQFF. Variable domain in full (rest from reference TRBV7-9 and TRBJ2-1): DTGVSQNPRHKITKRGQNVTFRCDPISEHNRLYWYRQTLGQGPEFLTYFQNEAQLEKSRLLSDRFSAERPKGSFSTLEIQRTEQGDSAMYLCASRQEVTVSNEQFFGPGTRLTVL.

This chain links TRBV20-1 with TRBJ2-5; TCRdb names TRBD1, which stays unverified in the absence of DNA. CDR3 length equals 14 residues. In germline, CDR1 is DFQATT, CDR2 SNEGSKA (reference sequence). The chain's CDR3 is CSAFDTGGWETQYF.

This chain joins TRBV10-3 and TRBJ2-5; TCRdb's D call, TRBD1, is unchecked because there is no DNA. The germline V gene has CDR1 ENHRY and CDR2 SYGVKD. The CDR3 length is 14 residues. The CDR3 is CAISEGGTQETQYF.

This chain connects TRBV30 to TRBJ1-2. The CDR3 is made up of 13 amino acids. In germline, CDR1 is GTSNPN, CDR2 SVGIG (reference sequence). The CDR3 protein is CAGTVFTNYGYTF. The full variable domain, in which reference TRBV30 and TRBJ1-2 provide the parts outside the CDR3, is SQTIHQWPATLVQPVGSPLSLECTVEGTSNPNLYWYRQAAGRGLQLLFYSVGIGQISSEVPQNLSASRPQDRQFILSSKKLLLSDSGFYLCAGTVFTNYGYTFGSGTRLTVV.

The chain recombines TRBV12-3 or TRBV12-4 with TRBJ2-5. CDR3 length: 14 amino acids. Here the CDR3 reads CASSFITSQETQYF.

This chain connects TRBV6-2 or TRBV6-3 to TRBJ2-1. Germline V CDR1 and CDR2: MNHEY, SVGEGT. The CDR3 totals 12 residues. CDR3 sequence reads: CASSIPYNEQFF.

The chain has TRBV18 and TRBJ1-4. CDR1 is KGHSH, CDR2 LQKENI, per germline. The CDR3 runs to 15 residues. This chain's CDR3 is CASSPTGTGPEKLFF.